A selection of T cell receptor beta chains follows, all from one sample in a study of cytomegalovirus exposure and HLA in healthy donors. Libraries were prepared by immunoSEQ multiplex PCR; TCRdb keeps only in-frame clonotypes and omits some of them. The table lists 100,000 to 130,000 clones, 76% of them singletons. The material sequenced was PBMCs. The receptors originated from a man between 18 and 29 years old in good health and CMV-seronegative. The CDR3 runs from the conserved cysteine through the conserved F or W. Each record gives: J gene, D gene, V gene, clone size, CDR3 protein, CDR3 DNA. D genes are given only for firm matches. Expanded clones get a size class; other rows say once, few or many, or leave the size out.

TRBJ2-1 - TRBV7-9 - CASSLTPSSEQFF TGTGCCAGCAGCTTAACTCCCTCGAGTGAGCAGTTCTTC
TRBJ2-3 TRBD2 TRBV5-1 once CASSPRGGNTDTQYF TGCGCCAGCAGCCCACGGGGGGGGAACACAGATACGCAGTATTTT
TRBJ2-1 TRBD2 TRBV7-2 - CASSPRTSGGHYNEQFF TGTGCCAGCAGCCCGCGGACTAGCGGGGGCCACTACAATGAGCAGTTCTTC
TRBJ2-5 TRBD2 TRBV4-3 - CASSQVLAGETQYF TGCGCCAGCAGCCAAGTCCTAGCGGGGGAGACCCAGTACTTC
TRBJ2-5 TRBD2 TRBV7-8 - CASSEGTSEETQYF TGTGCCAGCAGCGAGGGGACTAGCGAAGAGACCCAGTACTTC
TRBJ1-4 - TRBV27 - CASSSYGKLFF TGTGCCAGCAGTTCCTATGGAAAACTGTTTTTT
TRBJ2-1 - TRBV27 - CASSSDRWSYNEQFF TGTGCCAGCAGCTCAGACAGGTGGTCCTACAATGAGCAGTTCTTC
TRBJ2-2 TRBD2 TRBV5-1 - CASSLIGGSTGELFF TGCGCCAGCAGCTTGATCGGGGGGAGCACCGGGGAGCTGTTTTTT
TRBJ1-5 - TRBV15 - CATSRDLTGDQPQHF TGTGCCACCAGCAGAGATCTTACAGGCGATCAGCCCCAGCATTTT
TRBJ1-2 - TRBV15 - CATSRAGEGTYGYTF TGTGCCACCAGCAGAGCTGGAGAGGGAACCTATGGCTACACCTTC
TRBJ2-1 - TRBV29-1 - CSVGTSGTTFF TGCAGCGTTGGAACTTCCGGGACAACGTTCTTC
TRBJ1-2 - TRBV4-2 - CASSQGRPISNYGYTF TGTGCCAGCAGCCAAGGACGGCCTATTAGCAACTATGGCTACACCTTC
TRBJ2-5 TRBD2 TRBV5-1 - CASSLGLAGGLRETQYF TGCGCCAGCAGCTTGGGACTAGCGGGGGGGCTCCGAGAGACCCAGTACTTC
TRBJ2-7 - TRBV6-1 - CASSEAVTPAIF TGTGCCAGCAGTGAAGCGGTAACCCCCGCGATCTTC
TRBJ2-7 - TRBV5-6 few CASSARGGEQYF TGTGCCAGCAGCGCGAGGGGAGGCGAGCAGTACTTC
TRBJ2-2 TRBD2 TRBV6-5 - CASRLSGGEDGELFF TGTGCCAGCAGACTGAGCGGGGGGGAAGACGGGGAGCTGTTTTTT
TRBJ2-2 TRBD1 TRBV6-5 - CASRRQGGTGELFF TGTGCCAGCAGACGACAGGGGGGCACCGGGGAGCTGTTTTTT
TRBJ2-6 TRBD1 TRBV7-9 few CASSKNRGSGANVLTF TGTGCCAGCAGCAAAAACAGGGGCTCTGGGGCCAACGTCCTGACTTTC
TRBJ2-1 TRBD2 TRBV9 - CASGLAGPLNEQFF TGTGCCAGTGGACTAGCGGGGCCACTCAATGAGCAGTTCTTC
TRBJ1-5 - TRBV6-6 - CASSNAGDFSNQPQHF TGTGCCAGCAGTAATGCCGGGGATTTTAGCAATCAGCCCCAGCATTTT
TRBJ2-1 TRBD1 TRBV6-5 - CASSLTGKGEQFF TGTGCCAGCAGTCTGACAGGGAAGGGTGAGCAGTTCTTC
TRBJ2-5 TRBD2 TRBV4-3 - CASSQDGRRGGEETQYF TGCGCCAGCAGCCAAGATGGGCGACGGGGAGGGGAAGAGACCCAGTACTTC
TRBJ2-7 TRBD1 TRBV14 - CASSQEGGAVVGQYF TGTGCCAGCAGCCAAGAAGGGGGCGCCGTCGTGGGGCAGTACTTC
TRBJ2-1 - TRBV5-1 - CASSDGQSYNEQFF TGCGCCAGCAGCGACGGACAGTCCTACAATGAGCAGTTCTTC
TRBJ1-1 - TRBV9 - CASSVEGGGETEAFF TGTGCCAGCAGCGTAGAGGGTGGAGGGGAAACTGAAGCTTTCTTT
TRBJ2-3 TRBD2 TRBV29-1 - CSVAHTPLADSTDTQYF TGCAGCGTTGCTCATACCCCACTAGCGGACAGCACAGATACGCAGTATTTT
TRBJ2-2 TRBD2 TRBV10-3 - CAISELTSGGKLFF TGTGCCATCAGTGAGCTCACTAGCGGGGGGAAGCTGTTTTTT
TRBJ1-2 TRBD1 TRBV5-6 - CASSPLDRDIYGYPF TGTGCCAGCAGCCCCCTCGACAGGGACATCTATGGCTACCCCTTC
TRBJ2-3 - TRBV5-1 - CASSLGGDYTDTQYF TGCGCCAGCAGCTTGGGGGGGGATTATACAGATACGCAGTATTTT
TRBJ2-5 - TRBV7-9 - CASSLGSLRGETQYF TGTGCCAGCAGCTTAGGTAGTTTACGGGGGGAGACCCAGTACTTC
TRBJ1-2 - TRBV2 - CAKTANGYTF TGTGCCAAGACAGCAAATGGCTACACCTTC
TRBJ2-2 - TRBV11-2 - CASSLVTATGELFF TGTGCCAGCAGCTTGGTAACAGCCACCGGGGAGCTGTTTTTT
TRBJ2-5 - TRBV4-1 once CASSQALGSGLSQETQYF TGCGCCAGCAGCCAAGCCTTGGGTAGCGGCCTTTCCCAAGAGACCCAGTACTTC
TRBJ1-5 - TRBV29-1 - CSVAPKSNQPQHF TGCAGCGTTGCTCCTAAAAGCAATCAGCCCCAGCATTTT
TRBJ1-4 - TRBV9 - CASSVGDRSNEKLFF TGTGCCAGCAGCGTAGGCGACAGGAGTAATGAAAAACTGTTTTTT
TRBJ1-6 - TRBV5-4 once CASTSLPGSPTSSYNSPLHF TGTGCCAGCACCTCTTTACCCGGGTCTCCTACTAGCTCCTATAATTCACCCCTCCACTTT
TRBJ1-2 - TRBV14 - CASSQGQGFRYGYTF TGTGCCAGCAGCCAAGGTCAGGGGTTCCGCTATGGCTACACCTTC
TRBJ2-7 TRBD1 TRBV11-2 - CASSEQDGQGARSQYF TGTGCCAGCAGCGAACAGGACGGACAGGGGGCACGCTCGCAGTACTTC
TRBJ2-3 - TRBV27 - CASRLQGPDTQYF TGTGCCAGCAGACTACAGGGCCCAGATACGCAGTATTTT
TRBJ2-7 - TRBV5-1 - CASSLGRGATYEQYF TGCGCCAGCAGCTTGGGTCGGGGGGCGACCTACGAGCAGTACTTC
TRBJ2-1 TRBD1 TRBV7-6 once CASSPTGYNEQFF TGTGCCAGCAGCCCGACAGGGTACAATGAGCAGTTCTTC
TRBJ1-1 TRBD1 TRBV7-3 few CASSLAGQQTEAFF TGTGCCAGCAGCTTAGCGGGACAGCAAACTGAAGCTTTCTTT
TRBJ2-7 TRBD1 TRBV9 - CASSGQGYEQYF TGTGCCAGCAGCGGACAGGGCTACGAGCAGTACTTC
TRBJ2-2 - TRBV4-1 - CASSPGHVGELFF TGCGCCAGCAGCCCGGGTCATGTGGGGGAGCTGTTTTTT
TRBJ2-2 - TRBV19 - CASSRGGTNTGELFF TGTGCCAGTTCACGTGGGGGCACGAACACCGGGGAGCTGTTTTTT
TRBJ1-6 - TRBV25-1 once CASAGGGSPLHF TGTGCCAGCGCCGGCGGGGGCTCACCCCTCCACTTT
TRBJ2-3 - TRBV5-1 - CASSLPSTGDTQYF TGCGCCAGCAGCTTGCCCTCGACAGGAGATACGCAGTATTTT
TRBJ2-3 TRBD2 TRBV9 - CASSVGLAGTSTDTQYF TGTGCCAGCAGCGTAGGACTAGCGGGGACTAGCACAGATACGCAGTATTTT
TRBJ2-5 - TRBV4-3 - CASSQVGGGGLKTQYF TGCGCCAGCAGCCAAGTCGGAGGGGGGGGGCTGAAGACCCAGTACTTC
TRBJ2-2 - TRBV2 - CASSERVTGELFF TGTGCCAGCAGTGAACGGGTGACCGGGGAGCTGTTTTTT
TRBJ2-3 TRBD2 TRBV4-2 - CASSQGVSGGAREGTQYF TGTGCCAGCAGCCAAGGAGTCAGCGGGGGGGCTAGGGAGGGTACGCAGTATTTT
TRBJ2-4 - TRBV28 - CASSPGYLAKNIQYF TGTGCCAGCAGTCCAGGGTACCTAGCCAAAAACATTCAGTACTTC
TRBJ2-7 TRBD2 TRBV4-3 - CASSQAGGSSYEQYF TGCGCCAGCAGCCAAGCGGGAGGGTCCTCCTACGAGCAGTACTTC
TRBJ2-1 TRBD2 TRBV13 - CATRQSGGSYNEQFF TGTGCCACCCGTCAGAGCGGGGGGTCCTACAATGAGCAGTTCTTC
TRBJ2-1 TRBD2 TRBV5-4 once CASSLEAGVRNEQFF TGTGCCAGCAGCTTGGAGGCGGGGGTCCGCAATGAGCAGTTCTTC